This entry describes one T cell receptor beta chain. Its specificity is unknown. Looked up from germline, CDR1 is MNHEY and CDR2 is SMNVEV (reference sequence). Trimming removed 5 bases from V and 0 bases from J, with 10 bases in between. CDR3 length: 14 residues. Primers for the PCR totalled 60 Vbeta and 13 Jbeta. Some clones are missing from TCRdb's copy, which holds only in-frame ones; the method was immunoSEQ multiplex PCR. This table holds 150,000 to 200,000 clones, approximately 80% found once. This sample was included in a study of cytomegalovirus exposure and HLA in healthy donors. Study as a whole: A prior analysis found 117 million unique TCR beta sequences from some 190 million T cells.

Study-wide results and limits: Rare TCR sequences dominated, though some public TCRs recurred in many donors. Equally common other TCR beta chains were less clonally expanded than HLA-associated ones, a later analysis found. The productive fraction for most TCR beta V segments was about 87% or about 30% in an earlier analysis.

The clonotype was recovered from a man younger than 45 in good health and CMV-seronegative. The chain links TRBV27 to TRBJ1-1; D unresolved. Source material: PBMCs. CDR3 nucleotide sequence: TGTGCCAGCAGTCCACTTTTGATGAACACTGAAGCTTTCTTT. This codes for CASSPLLMNTEAFF.